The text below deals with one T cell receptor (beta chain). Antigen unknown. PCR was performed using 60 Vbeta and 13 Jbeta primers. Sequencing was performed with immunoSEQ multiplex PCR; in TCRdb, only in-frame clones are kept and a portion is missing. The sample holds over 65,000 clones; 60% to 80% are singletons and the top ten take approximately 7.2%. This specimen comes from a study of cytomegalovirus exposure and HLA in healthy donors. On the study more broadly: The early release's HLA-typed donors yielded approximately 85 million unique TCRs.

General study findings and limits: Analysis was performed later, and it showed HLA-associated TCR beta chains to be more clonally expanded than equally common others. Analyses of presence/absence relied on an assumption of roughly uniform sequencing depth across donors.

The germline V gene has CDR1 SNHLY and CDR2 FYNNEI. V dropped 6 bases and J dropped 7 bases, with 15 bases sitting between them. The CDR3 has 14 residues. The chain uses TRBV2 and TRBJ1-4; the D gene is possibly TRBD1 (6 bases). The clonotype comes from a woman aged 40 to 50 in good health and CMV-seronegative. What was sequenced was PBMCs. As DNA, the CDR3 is TGTGCCAGCAGGCTACAGGGCGTCGGTGAAAAACTGTTTTTT. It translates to CASRLQGVGEKLFF.